This T cell receptor (beta chain) was documented in a study of technical replicates of blood from several donors. Only in-frame clones appear in the TCRdb table, and some are missing; sequencing was by immunoSEQ multiplex PCR. The sample contains tens of thousands of clones, just over 95% of which appear only once. Sequencing was done on a sample of T cells isolated from PBMCs. This TCR came from a human donor in good health.

CDR3 sequence reads: CASSPLFDEQFF. CDR3 coding DNA: TGTGCCAGCAGCCCTCTTTTCGATGAGCAGTTCTTC. V is TRBV14 and J is TRBJ2-1; the D is unclear. Trimming took off 4 bases at V and 8 bases at J, with 9 bases between the two ends. The germline V gene has CDR1 SGHDN and CDR2 FVKESK. This CDR3 is 12 amino acids long.